These 2 T cell receptor beta chains originate from one sample sequenced in a study of cytomegalovirus exposure and HLA in healthy donors. This PCR relied on a set of 60 Vbeta primers and 13 Jbeta primers. Sequenced by immunoSEQ multiplex PCR; TCRdb stores in-frame clones only, minus some. This table has approximately 160,000 clones, roughly 82% appearing once. Sequenced input: PBMCs. These TCRs come from a girl between 10 and 17 years old in good health and CMV-seropositive.

This chain links TRBV7-9 with TRBJ2-3; D is ambiguous. V dropped 3 bases and J dropped 4 bases, with 5 bases sitting between them. CDR1 SEHNR and CDR2 FQNEAQ come from the germline V gene (reference sequence). The CDR3 sequence is 12 residues long. CDR3 loop: CASSFPADTQYF. CDR3 sequence (DNA): TGTGCCAGCAGCTTTCCGGCAGATACGCAGTATTTT. Drawing the rest from reference TRBV7-9 and TRBJ2-3, the complete variable domain is DTGVSQNPRHKITKRGQNVTFRCDPISEHNRLYWYRQTLGQGPEFLTYFQNEAQLEKSRLLSDRFSAERPKGSFSTLEIQRTEQGDSAMYLCASSFPADTQYFGPGTRLTVL.

The V gene is TRBV2, the J gene TRBJ2-7; TRBD1 might be the D (6 bases). CDR3 length: 12 amino acids. The germline V gene has CDR1 SNHLY and CDR2 FYNNEI. Between the trimmed V and J ends, which lost 6 bases and 4 bases, there was a span of 10 bases. The CDR3 DNA is TGTGCCAGCAGGGTACAGGGATACGAGCAGTACTTC. Encoded protein: CASRVQGYEQYF.